The rows below give T cell receptor beta chains drawn from one sample of a study of CD8+ T cells in alopecia areata. Profiled with immunoSEQ multiplex PCR; TCRdb holds only in-frame clones, not every one. The table records 190,000 or so clones, about 60% of them present only once. Sequencing used CD8+ T cells sorted from blood, obtained at week 24, from a patient treated with tofacitinib. The receptors were gathered from a human donor with alopecia areata. The CDR3 runs from the conserved cysteine through the conserved F or W. The order of the fields is D gene, J gene, clone size, V gene, CDR3 DNA, CDR3 protein. A D gene is named only where the DNA matches it firmly. For some rows the clone size is stated as once, few or many, or as a class when expanded; others skip it.

D: TRBD1
J: TRBJ2-4
size: -
V: TRBV12-5
DNA: TGTGCTAGTGGTTTGGTAAGGGGACAGGGAGCCAAAAACATTCAGTACTTC
CDR3: CASGLVRGQGAKNIQYF

D: -
J: TRBJ1-2
size: -
V: TRBV19
DNA: TGTGCCAGTAGGCCATCCTCCGGAGGGAACTATGGCTACACCTTC
CDR3: CASRPSSGGNYGYTF

D: -
J: TRBJ2-1
size: few
V: TRBV5-4
DNA: TGTGCCAGCAGCTTGGAGGGGTGGCCCGGAGAGCAGTTCTTC
CDR3: CASSLEGWPGEQFF

D: -
J: TRBJ2-3
size: once
V: TRBV5-1
DNA: TGCGCCAGCAGAGAGGCGGGGCCCACAGATACGCAGTATTTT
CDR3: CASREAGPTDTQYF

D: TRBD2
J: TRBJ2-7
size: few
V: TRBV4-1
DNA: TGCGCCAGCAGCCAAGCTAGCGGGGGGGTGACCTACGAGCAGTACTTC
CDR3: CASSQASGGVTYEQYF

D: TRBD1
J: TRBJ2-1
size: -
V: TRBV27
DNA: TGTGCCAGCAGTCCCTACAGGGGCTCCTACAATGAGCAGTTCTTC
CDR3: CASSPYRGSYNEQFF

D: TRBD2
J: TRBJ2-1
size: few
V: TRBV29-1
DNA: TGCAGCTTAGAGACTAGCGGGGGGGGCAATGAGCAGTTCTTC
CDR3: CSLETSGGGNEQFF

D: -
J: TRBJ1-1
size: -
V: TRBV5-1
DNA: TGCGCCAGCAGGGCCGGGTCGAACACTGAAGCTTTCTTT
CDR3: CASRAGSNTEAFF

D: -
J: TRBJ1-5
size: -
V: TRBV7-9
DNA: TGTGCCAGCAGCTCAGGGGCCAATCAGCCCCAGCATTTT
CDR3: CASSSGANQPQHF

D: -
J: TRBJ2-3
size: once
V: TRBV2
DNA: TGTGCCAGCGGGTGGGACGGGGGTAGCTCAGATACGCAGTATTTT
CDR3: CASGWDGGSSDTQYF

D: -
J: TRBJ1-2
size: -
V: TRBV27
DNA: TGTGCCAGCAGTTTAGTTTCGTCCGGGGACGGCTACACCTTC
CDR3: CASSLVSSGDGYTF

D: -
J: TRBJ1-5
size: -
V: TRBV7-8
DNA: TGTGCCAGCGGTCTGTACTGGGGGCACCAGCATTTT
CDR3: CASGLYWGHQHF

D: TRBD1
J: TRBJ1-2
size: once
V: TRBV30
DNA: TGTGCCTGGGAGGCGCCCAGAGCCAGACAGGGAAACTATGGCTACACCTTC
CDR3: CAWEAPRARQGNYGYTF

D: -
J: TRBJ2-7
size: -
V: TRBV30
DNA: TGTGCCTGGAGCCCAGCCTCCTACGAGCAGTACTTC
CDR3: CAWSPASYEQYF

D: TRBD2
J: TRBJ2-2
size: -
V: TRBV6-5
DNA: TGTGCCAGCAGTTACTCGCGGACTAGCGGCACCGGGGAGCTGTTTTTT
CDR3: CASSYSRTSGTGELFF

D: -
J: TRBJ1-1
size: -
V: TRBV12-5
DNA: TGTGCTAGTGCCGCCTGGGCGGAGGGGGGGTTTGAAGCTTTCTTT
CDR3: CASAAWAEGGFEAFF

D: -
J: TRBJ2-7
size: -
V: TRBV7-9
DNA: TGTGCCAGCAGCTTAGGACAGGCCTCCTACGAGCAGTACTTC
CDR3: CASSLGQASYEQYF

D: -
J: TRBJ2-3
size: -
V: TRBV5-1
DNA: TGCGCCAGCAGCCCGGGATTTGACACAGATACGCAGTATTTT
CDR3: CASSPGFDTDTQYF

D: -
J: TRBJ1-5
size: -
V: TRBV27
DNA: TGTGCCAGCAGTCCTACAGGGATGGGCAATCAGCCCCAGCATTTT
CDR3: CASSPTGMGNQPQHF

D: TRBD2
J: TRBJ2-1
size: -
V: TRBV2
DNA: TGTGCCAGCAGAAACCCCAGGACTAGCGGGGGAAGCAATGAGCAGTTCTTC
CDR3: CASRNPRTSGGSNEQFF

D: -
J: TRBJ2-6
size: -
V: TRBV19
DNA: TGTGCCAGTAGTATAGGTCAGGGTCCGGGGGCCAACGTCCTGACTTTC
CDR3: CASSIGQGPGANVLTF

D: TRBD1
J: TRBJ1-2
size: -
V: TRBV30
DNA: TGTGCCTGGACAGGGGGCGCCTATGGCTACACCTTC
CDR3: CAWTGGAYGYTF

D: TRBD1
J: TRBJ1-5
size: -
V: TRBV7-9
DNA: TGTGCCAGCAGCGCCGGACAGGGAAGTATTAATCAGCCCCAGCATTTT
CDR3: CASSAGQGSINQPQHF

D: -
J: TRBJ2-7
size: -
V: TRBV27
DNA: TGTGCCAGCAGTTCGGAACCCGGCGGGTCCTACGAGCAGTACTTC
CDR3: CASSSEPGGSYEQYF

D: -
J: TRBJ2-7
size: -
V: TRBV29-1
DNA: TGCAGCGTTGAAGAGTCAGGGGTCTCCTACGAGCAGTACTTC
CDR3: CSVEESGVSYEQYF

D: -
J: TRBJ1-1
size: few
V: TRBV9
DNA: TGTGCCAGCAGCCTTCCGACAGACTTT
CDR3: CASSLPTDF

D: TRBD2
J: TRBJ2-1
size: -
V: TRBV7-8
DNA: TGTGCCAGCAGCTGGAATAGCGGGGAAGAGCAGTTCTTC
CDR3: CASSWNSGEEQFF

D: -
J: TRBJ2-7
size: -
V: TRBV28
DNA: TGTGCCAGCAGTCCTTCCCCCCCCATGCGGTACTTACCCTACGAGCAGTACTTC
CDR3: CASSPSPPMRYLPYEQYF

D: -
J: TRBJ1-2
size: -
V: TRBV27
DNA: TGTGCCAGCAGTTTATCCGGGGTGAATGGCTACACCTTC
CDR3: CASSLSGVNGYTF

D: -
J: TRBJ2-1
size: -
V: TRBV5-6
DNA: TGTGCCAGCAGCTTCAGGACCGGGGCGGGTGAGCAGTTCTTC
CDR3: CASSFRTGAGEQFF

D: TRBD1
J: TRBJ1-2
size: once
V: TRBV10-3
DNA: TGTGCCATCAGTGAGCCGGACAGGGGAAGGTATGGCTACACCTTC
CDR3: CAISEPDRGRYGYTF

D: -
J: TRBJ1-1
size: -
V: TRBV29-1
DNA: TGCAGCGTTGAATGGGTCGACGAAGCTTTCTTT
CDR3: CSVEWVDEAFF

D: -
J: TRBJ2-3
size: -
V: TRBV13
DNA: TGTGCCAGCAGCTTATTGGGCCTAAGAAGACCAGATACGCAGTATTTT
CDR3: CASSLLGLRRPDTQYF

D: TRBD2
J: TRBJ2-7
size: -
V: TRBV15
DNA: TGTGCCACCAGCGGCGAACCCGTCCCGGGACTAGCGGGGGGTCCCTACGAGCAGTACTTC
CDR3: CATSGEPVPGLAGGPYEQYF

D: -
J: TRBJ1-6
size: few
V: TRBV30
DNA: TGTGCCTGGGCAGGGGTTAATTCACCCCTCCACTTT
CDR3: CAWAGVNSPLHF

D: -
J: TRBJ2-3
size: -
V: TRBV19
DNA: TGTGCCAGTAGTGCGACAGCCGCTAGCACAGATACGCAGTATTTT
CDR3: CASSATAASTDTQYF

D: TRBD1
J: TRBJ2-7
size: -
V: TRBV7-6
DNA: TGTGCCAGCAGCTTTGGCCAAGGGGGCGATATTCAAACCTACGAGCAGTACTTC
CDR3: CASSFGQGGDIQTYEQYF

D: TRBD2
J: TRBJ2-7
size: -
V: TRBV5-1
DNA: TGCGCCAGCAGCCTAGCGGGAGTCTCCTACGAGCAGTACTTC
CDR3: CASSLAGVSYEQYF

D: -
J: TRBJ1-3
size: few
V: TRBV23-1
DNA: TGCGCCGCACCGTGGGCCTCTAGAAACACCATATATTTT
CDR3: CAAPWASRNTIYF

D: -
J: TRBJ1-5
size: few
V: TRBV6-5
DNA: TGTGCCAGCAGTTCAGGGAGTAATCAGCCCCAGCATTTT
CDR3: CASSSGSNQPQHF

D: -
J: TRBJ1-1
size: -
V: TRBV6-6
DNA: TGTGCCAGCATTCTCACTGGGAACACTGAAGCTTTCTTT
CDR3: CASILTGNTEAFF

D: TRBD1
J: TRBJ2-7
size: -
V: TRBV29-1
DNA: TGCAGCGTCCGGGACAGGGGTCCTTACGAGCAGTACTTC
CDR3: CSVRDRGPYEQYF